This entry features one T cell receptor beta chain sequence. The sample is drawn from a study of metastatic and nonmetastatic thyroid tumors. About the study: A comparison of repertoires was made across blood and tumor or nodule tissue from malignant and benign thyroid patients.

TCRdb re-clonotyped the PCR reads via MiXCR. The table records some 25,000 clones, approximately 20% of them present only once. Thyroid surgery had not been preceded by any treatment in any patient. The receptor was derived from a female donor with papillary thyroid cancer or a benign thyroid nodule (not recorded which). Some clones in this sample may be carry-over from other donors' samples. Sequenced input: blood.

The CDR3 protein is CASSRTWGRGYTF. In DNA, the CDR3 is TGTGCCAGCAGTCGTACATGGGGTCGGGGCTACACCTTC. The rearrangement links TRBV6-2 or TRBV6-3 to TRBJ1-2, with D unresolved. The CDR3 runs to 13 residues. With 5 bases removed from V and 8 bases from J, the gap between germline ends came to 15 bases. Germline V CDR1 and CDR2: MNHEY, SVGEGT.